The rows below give T cell receptor beta chains drawn from one sample of a study of cytomegalovirus exposure and HLA in healthy donors. Only in-frame clones appear in the TCRdb table, and some are missing; sequencing was by immunoSEQ multiplex PCR. This sample has 140,000 to 150,000 clones; around four fifths occur once, and the top ten carry roughly 2.9%. The specimen was PBMCs. The receptors here all came from a female donor in good health and CMV-seronegative. Both conserved end residues are part of each CDR3. The D gene is left open where the match is weak. Expanded clones are given a class, and other clones once, few, many or no size at all.

V	J	size	D	CDR3	DNA
TRBV7-2	TRBJ2-7	NA	NA	CASGDTYEQYF	TGTGCCAGCGGGGACACCTACGAGCAGTACTTC
TRBV7-9	TRBJ2-7	NA	TRBD1	CASSPAVGTAYEQYF	TGTGCCAGCAGCCCAGCTGTAGGGACAGCTTACGAGCAGTACTTC
TRBV30	TRBJ1-5	NA	NA	CAWSPMDSGVGQPQHF	TGTGCCTGGAGTCCAATGGACTCAGGGGTAGGTCAGCCCCAGCATTTT
TRBV7-9	TRBJ2-5	few	TRBD1	CASSSPRLLTPGQGREQYF	TGTGCCAGCAGCTCCCCCAGACTACTTACACCTGGACAGGGGAGGGAGCAGTACTTC
TRBV19	TRBJ1-2	NA	NA	CASKDRGVYGYTF	TGTGCCAGTAAGGACCGCGGGGTCTATGGCTACACCTTC
TRBV6-5	TRBJ1-2	NA	TRBD1	CASTQAGQGHGYPF	TGTGCCAGCACCCAAGCAGGACAGGGGCATGGCTACCCCTTC
TRBV10-3	TRBJ2-2	NA	TRBD1	CAISSGTGGTGELFF	TGTGCCATCAGTTCCGGGACAGGGGGCACCGGGGAGCTGTTTTTT
TRBV28	TRBJ1-6	NA	NA	CASSLSPPLGGVGGSPLHF	TGTGCCAGCAGTTTAAGCCCCCCACTGGGAGGGGTGGGGGGTTCACCCCTCCACTTT
TRBV7-6	TRBJ2-7	NA	NA	CASSLAASYEQYF	TGTGCCAGCAGCTTAGCGGCTAGCTACGAGCAGTACTTC
TRBV6-6	TRBJ2-7	NA	TRBD1	CASSYFSADRGEQYF	TGTGCCAGCAGTTACTTCTCAGCCGACAGGGGCGAGCAGTACTTC
TRBV5-6	TRBJ2-4	NA	NA	CASSLGGQIAKNIQYF	TGTGCCAGCAGCTTGGGGGGGCAAATAGCCAAAAACATTCAGTACTTC
TRBV28	TRBJ2-3	NA	TRBD2	CASGDSGRSTDTQYF	TGTGCCAGCGGAGATAGCGGGAGGAGCACAGATACGCAGTATTTT
TRBV28	TRBJ2-7	NA	TRBD1	CASNSLHDRVGYEQYF	TGTGCCAGCAATTCCTTACACGACAGGGTGGGATACGAGCAGTACTTC
TRBV6-5	TRBJ2-7	NA	TRBD1	CASRGQGSSYEQYF	TGTGCCAGCAGGGGACAGGGAAGCTCCTACGAGCAGTACTTC
TRBV7-9	TRBJ2-7	NA	TRBD1	CASSLDRGPLEQYF	TGTGCCAGCAGCTTGGACAGGGGGCCGCTCGAGCAGTACTTC
TRBV7-8	TRBJ2-5	once	TRBD1	CASRRRQGLQETQYF	TGTGCCAGCAGACGTCGACAGGGCCTCCAAGAGACCCAGTACTTC
TRBV10-2	TRBJ2-5	NA	TRBD2	CASMVAGWTQYF	TGCGCCAGCATGGTAGCGGGGTGGACCCAGTACTTC
TRBV9	TRBJ2-2	once	TRBD1	CASSKTPQGHTGELFF	TGTGCCAGCAGCAAAACACCACAGGGGCACACCGGGGAGCTGTTTTTT
TRBV7-8	TRBJ1-5	NA	NA	CASSLDRNQPQHF	TGTGCCAGCAGCTTAGACAGGAATCAGCCCCAGCATTTT
TRBV6-4	TRBJ2-2	NA	TRBD2	CASSPRFSGRPTGELFF	TGTGCCAGCAGCCCCCGGTTTAGCGGGAGGCCCACCGGGGAGCTGTTTTTT
TRBV7-9	TRBJ2-3	NA	NA	CASSPSEADTQYF	TGTGCCAGCAGCCCCTCCGAGGCAGATACGCAGTATTTT
TRBV5-4	TRBJ1-1	NA	NA	CASLGRGSTEAFF	TGTGCCAGCTTAGGGCGCGGGAGCACTGAAGCTTTCTTT
TRBV6-5	TRBJ1-1	NA	NA	CASSYNVGAEAFF	TGTGCCAGCAGTTATAACGTAGGGGCTGAAGCTTTCTTT
TRBV5-1	TRBJ2-1	NA	TRBD2	CASSLMAGGHEQFF	TGCGCCAGCAGCCTCATGGCGGGAGGCCATGAGCAGTTCTTC